This T cell receptor beta chain came from a study of shared clonotypes between healthy human individuals. This clone was found once. Its antigen is as yet unknown. Clones were sequenced by immunoSEQ multiplex PCR, and TCRdb holds only the in-frame ones, with some missing. The sample shows 550,000 to 800,000 clones, roughly 87% of them seen only once. The CDR3 consists of 18 residues. V was shortened by 5 bases and J by 5 bases, with 26 bases between the two germline ends. Germline CDR1 reads SGHNT; CDR2 reads YENEEA. Study-level results: Generally, naive subsets (rather than memory subsets) showed larger estimated richness. Owing to a small donor count, the genetic and exposure-history diversity represented was limited.

The receptor was isolated from a man younger than 30 in good health. Some clones in this sample may be carry-over from other donors' samples. The chain has TRBV11-3 and TRBJ2-3; tentatively, D is TRBD1 (6 bases). Sample: memory CD8+ T cells from PBMCs. Subset indicated: CD45RO+ cells pooled with CCR7-negative TemRA cells. In DNA form, the CDR3 reads TGTGCCAGCAGCACAGGGCGGTGGGGAGACCCGGGCCGAGATACGCAGTATTTT. Translation: CASSTGRWGDPGRDTQYF. Combining the CDR3 with reference TRBV11-3 and TRBJ2-3 gives the whole variable domain EAGVVQSPRYKIIEKKQPVAFWCNPISGHNTLYWYLQNLGQGPELLIRYENEEAVDDSQLPKDRFSAERLKGVDSTLKIQPAELGDSAVYLCASSTGRWGDPGRDTQYFGPGTRLTVL.